The clone carrying this T cell receptor beta chain has a single count. Its antigen is still unknown. Compared with germline, one end of the junction differs, possibly owing to a read error. Thyroid surgery had not been preceded by any treatment in any patient. This entry is derived from a study of metastatic and nonmetastatic thyroid tumors. On the study more broadly: It was across blood and tumor or nodule tissue from malignant and benign thyroid patients that repertoires were compared.

Source study methods: The study took CDR3 differences across clinicopathological groups and made a distant-metastasis classifier for papillary thyroid cancer from them. TCRdb re-called clones via MiXCR from the PCR reads. TCRdb assigned the V and J calls; the authors' analysis was not used. Here the sample spans roughly 40,000 clones, roughly 15% being singletons. General study points: When malignant thyroid tumors were compared with benign nodules, TCR beta diversity was reportedly significantly higher in the malignant tumors. This held in both blood and tumor samples.

Sequencing was carried out using blood. The TCR sequence derives from a female donor with papillary thyroid cancer or a benign thyroid nodule (not recorded which). Some clones in this sample may be carry-over from other donors' samples.

CDR3 amino acids: CASSLKLRSQYEQYF. CDR3 nucleotide sequence: TGTGCCAGCAGCTTGAAGCTGCGCTCTCAGTACGAGCAGTACTTC. The V gene is TRBV5-1, the J gene TRBJ2-7; D is ambiguous. In germline, CDR1 is SGHRS, CDR2 YFSETQ. CDR3 length equals 15 residues.